The 22 T cell receptor beta chains given below trace back to one sample, sequenced in a study of cytomegalovirus exposure and HLA in healthy donors. The primer mix had 60 Vbeta and 13 Jbeta primers. Produced via immunoSEQ multiplex PCR; TCRdb's table is partial and in-frame only. The sample carries under 200,000 clones, 80% recorded once. Source material: PBMCs. The receptors originated from a woman in her fifties or sixties in good health and CMV-seronegative.

CDR3 DNA: TGTGCCAGCAGCCTCCTACGGGATACGCAGTATTTT. It is translated as CASSLLRDTQYF. The chain is built from TRBV7-9 and TRBJ2-3, with D uncertain. Between the trimmed V and J ends, which lost 5 bases and 6 bases, there was a span of 9 bases. Germline V lookup: CDR1 SEHNR, CDR2 FQNEAQ (reference sequence). The CDR3 totals 12 residues.

The chain links TRBV14 to TRBJ1-1, with 11 bases fitting TRBD1. The trim removed 0 bases at V and 6 bases at J, leaving 6 bases unmatched. CDR3 length equals 16 residues. CDR1 and CDR2 (germline): SGHDN, FVKESK. In DNA, the CDR3 is TGTGCCAGCAGCCAAGATGGCGAGGGACAGGGGGCTGAAGCTTTCTTT. This codes for CASSQDGEGQGAEAFF.

The chain combines TRBV5-5 with TRBJ2-7, with D maybe TRBD2 (5 bases). V lost 1 base, J lost 2 bases, and 13 bases lay in between. In germline, CDR1 is SGHKS, CDR2 YYEKEE (reference sequence). The CDR3 is 15 amino acids. The CDR3 loop reads CASSLSGSPTYEQYF. Written as DNA, the CDR3 is TGTGCCAGCAGCTTGTCGGGAAGCCCTACCTACGAGCAGTACTTC. The full variable domain, completed using reference TRBV5-5 and TRBJ2-7, is DAGVTQSPTHLIKTRGQQVTLRCSPISGHKSVSWYQQVLGQGPQFIFQYYEKEERGRGNFPDRFSARQFPNYSSELNVNALLLGDSALYLCASSLSGSPTYEQYFGPGTRLTVT.

This sequence joins TRBV5-6 and TRBJ1-6, with TRBD1 matching over 9 bases. V lost 2 bases and J lost 7; bases outside the gene matches: 7. The CDR3 consists of 16 residues. Germline lookup yields CDR1 SGHDT and CDR2 YYEEEE. In DNA form, the CDR3 reads TGTGCCAGCAGCTTCCGGGACAGGGCCCTGAATTCACCCCTCCACTTT. This codes for CASSFRDRALNSPLHF. Using reference TRBV5-6 and TRBJ1-6 for the parts outside the CDR3, the full variable domain is DAGVTQSPTHLIKTRGQQVTLRCSPKSGHDTVSWYQQALGQGPQFIFQYYEEEERQRGNFPDRFSGHQFPNYSSELNVNALLLGDSALYLCASSFRDRALNSPLHFGNGTRLTVT.

In this sample, this clone turned up once. This sequence joins TRBV7-2 and TRBJ2-2; 13 bases agree with TRBD2. Germline V CDR1 and CDR2: SGHTA, FQGNSA. The J segment lost 6 bases and the V segment lost 5 bases, leaving 3 bases of the junction unmatched. The CDR3 is 15 amino acids. DNA for the CDR3: TGTGCCAGCAGCGTCGGACTAGCGGGAGCCGGGGAGCTGTTTTTT. Translation: CASSVGLAGAGELFF.

The chain uses TRBV7-9 and TRBJ2-7; D is uncertain. The CDR3 is made up of 14 amino acids. V shed 0 bases and J shed 7 bases, with 13 bases lying between them. Germline V lookup: CDR1 SEHNR, CDR2 FQNEAQ (reference sequence). This CDR3 reads CASSLAPSNTEQYF. CDR3 bases: TGTGCCAGCAGCTTAGCGCCGTCAAATACAGAGCAGTACTTC.

V usage is TRBV15 and J usage is TRBJ1-1, with D unresolved. Germline lookup yields CDR1 LNHNV and CDR2 YYDKDF (reference sequence). This CDR3 contains 11 residues. V was trimmed by 5 bases and J by 4 bases, leaving 5 bases between them. As DNA, the CDR3 is TGTGCCACCAGCCCGGGCACTGAAGCTTTCTTT. It is translated as CATSPGTEAFF. The variable domain in full, with the rest retrieved from reference TRBV15 and TRBJ1-1, is DAMVIQNPRYQVTQFGKPVTLSCSQTLNHNVMYWYQQKSSQAPKLLFHYYDKDFNNEADTPDNFQSRRPNTSFCFLDIRSPGLGDTAMYLCATSPGTEAFFGQGTRLTVV.

V is TRBV5-1 and J is TRBJ1-1; D not certain. This CDR3 contains 14 residues. Trimming took off 3 bases at V and 0 bases at J, with 9 bases between the two ends. Germline CDR1 SGHRS, CDR2 YFSETQ. CDR3: CASSWTLVNTEAFF. Here the CDR3 DNA reads TGCGCCAGCAGCTGGACTTTAGTGAACACTGAAGCTTTCTTT.

The sample holds one count of this clone. The chain joins TRBV10-2 to TRBJ1-1; possibly TRBD1 for D (5 bases). The germline V gene has CDR1 WSHSY and CDR2 SAAADI. The CDR3 runs 14 residues. Trimming removed 3 bases at V and 2 bases at J, with 10 bases between. The CDR3 region has the DNA TGCGCCAGCAGTGAAGCAGGGTCTAACACTGAAGCTTTCTTT. This gives the protein CASSEAGSNTEAFF.

The sample holds one count of this clone. In DNA, the CDR3 is TGTGCCAGCAGCCCAAATCTCTACGCTGGTGAGCAGTTCTTC. Translating it yields CASSPNLYAGEQFF. The chain employs TRBV14 and TRBJ2-1; D ambiguous. This CDR3 is built from 14 residues. V was pared by 4 bases and J by 9 bases, with 16 bases between. In germline, CDR1 is SGHDN, CDR2 FVKESK. Together with reference TRBV14 and TRBJ2-1, the CDR3 gives the full variable domain: EAGVTQFPSHSVIEKGQTVTLRCDPISGHDNLYWYRRVMGKEIKFLLHFVKESKQDESGMPNNRFLAERTGGTYSTLKVQPAELEDSGVYFCASSPNLYAGEQFFGPGTRLTVL.

The chain carries TRBV4-3 and TRBJ1-1; maybe TRBD1 (6 bases). Trimming took 4 bases from V and 4 from J, leaving 19 bases between them. CDR1 is LGHNA and CDR2 is YSLEER in the germline V gene. The CDR3 loop spans 16 amino acids. The CDR3 sequence: CASSLGGWGRSTEAFF. The CDR3 region has the DNA TGCGCCAGCAGCCTAGGCGGTTGGGGGCGAAGCACTGAAGCTTTCTTT.

J is TRBJ1-1 and V is TRBV19, with D perhaps TRBD1 (6 bases). This CDR3 has 16 residues. Germline V gene data show CDR1 as LNHDA and CDR2 as SQIVND (reference sequence). Trimming left V 3 bases short and J 0 bases short, with 14 bases between. The CDR3 reads CASSIQRTELNTEAFF. DNA for the CDR3: TGTGCCAGTAGTATCCAACGGACAGAGTTGAACACTGAAGCTTTCTTT.

The CDR3 nucleotides are TGTGCCATCAGACGACTAACATCCACAGATACGCAGTATTTT. This encodes CAIRRLTSTDTQYF. V is TRBV10-3 and J is TRBJ2-3; possibly TRBD2 for D (5 bases). The CDR3 extends over 14 amino acids. Germline loops: CDR1 ENHRY, CDR2 SYGVKD. V gave up 6 bases and J gave up 2 bases, with 12 bases separating them.

This chain connects TRBV7-8 to TRBJ2-5, with D tentatively TRBD2 (5 bases). From germline, CDR1 is SGHVS and CDR2 FQNEAQ. The length of the CDR3 is 15 residues. Trimming removed 3 bases from V and 5 bases from J, with 16 bases in between. CDR3 in amino acids: CASSFKFMGDETQYF. CDR3 DNA: TGTGCCAGCAGCTTTAAATTCATGGGAGACGAGACCCAGTACTTC. The whole variable domain, remainder taken from reference TRBV7-8 and TRBJ2-5, is GAGVSQSPRYKVAKRGQDVALRCDPISGHVSLFWYQQALGQGPEFLTYFQNEAQLDKSGLPSDRFFAERPEGSVSTLKIQRTQQEDSAVYLCASSFKFMGDETQYFGPGTRLLVL.

CDR3 amino acids: CASSPDRGNEKLFF. The CDR3 coding sequence is TGTGCCAGCAGCCCGGACAGGGGGAATGAAAAACTGTTTTTT. The chain employs TRBV7-9 and TRBJ1-4; 10 bases agree with TRBD1. V lost 5 bases and J lost 5; bases outside the gene matches: 2. CDR3 length: 14 residues. CDR1 SEHNR and CDR2 FQNEAQ come from the germline V gene (reference sequence).

CDR3 region: CSGSRGINTGELFF. The CDR3 DNA reads as TGCAGCGGGTCCAGGGGTATAAACACCGGGGAGCTGTTTTTT. The V and J genes are TRBV29-1 and TRBJ2-2; D possibly corresponds to TRBD1 (6 bases). Germline CDR1 and CDR2: SQVTM and ANQGSEA. This CDR3 region has 14 residues. Trimming left V 7 bases short and J 2 bases short, with 14 bases between.

This clone was picked up a small number of times. The J gene is TRBJ2-5, the V gene TRBV5-6; the D gene is possibly TRBD1 (6 bases). V was clipped by 4 bases and J by 0 bases, with 19 bases between them. The CDR3 has 17 residues. The germline V gene has CDR1 SGHDT and CDR2 YYEEEE. CDR3 in DNA: TGTGCCAGCAGCCGTTCCGTGGACAGAAAGTACCAAGAGACCCAGTACTTC. This encodes CASSRSVDRKYQETQYF.

For the CDR3, the DNA is TGTGCCAGCAGCTTGTCTCTAGCGGGGGCTAGCGAGCAGTACTTC. It specifies CASSLSLAGASEQYF. The chain joins TRBV5-4 to TRBJ2-5; TRBD2 matches 10 bases. The DNA end lines up better with TRBJ2-7; the J call may be wrong. CDR3 length: 15 residues. The germline V gene has CDR1 SGHNT and CDR2 YYREEE (reference sequence).

CDR3 sequence: CASSHRMTGGDSYNEQFF. The DNA for the CDR3 is TGCGCCAGCAGCCATCGGATGACCGGGGGGGACTCCTACAATGAGCAGTTCTTC. The chain uses TRBV4-1 and TRBJ2-1, with TRBD2 matching 8 bases. Losses at the gene ends were 3 bases for V and 0 bases for J; bases not matched to a gene: 10. Looked up from germline, CDR1 is MGHRA and CDR2 is YSYEKL. This CDR3 region has 18 residues.

The chain links TRBV28 to TRBJ2-3; D may be TRBD1 (6 bases). V lost 8 bases, J lost 14 bases, and 17 bases lay in between. CDR1 is MDHEN and CDR2 is SYDVKM in the germline V gene. CDR3 length equals 11 residues. CDR3 nucleotides: TGTGCCAGCCTACGGGTGGGGGCGGGGTATTTT. This codes for CASLRVGAGYF.

The chain joins TRBV5-6 to TRBJ1-2; 7 nucleotides agree with TRBD1. Germline assignment: CDR1 SGHDT and CDR2 YYEEEE. J was trimmed by 0 bases and V by 4 bases; bases with no gene match: 6. The CDR3 runs to 15 residues. As DNA, the CDR3 is TGTGCCAGCAGCCTAGGGGGCCGGTCTAACTATGGCTACACCTTC. It encodes CASSLGGRSNYGYTF.

This chain uses TRBV11-2 with TRBJ2-2; 9 nucleotides line up with TRBD2. This CDR3 is 16 amino acids long. The V gene end was trimmed by 7 bases and the J gene end by 7 bases; junction bases not matched to a gene: 13. In germline, CDR1 is SGHAT, CDR2 FQNNGV. The CDR3 loop reads CASTPGWVAGVGELFF. In DNA form, the CDR3 reads TGTGCCAGCACCCCTGGGTGGGTAGCGGGAGTCGGGGAGCTGTTTTTT.